This T cell receptor beta chain was documented in a study of monozygotic twins with inflammatory bowel disease. Each TCR library used roughly 3,500 ng of total RNA. TCRdb reanalyzed the 5' RACE reads and collapses them to one entry per CDR3 protein, without DNA. Its table records 300,000 to 400,000 distinct CDR3 sequences. This sequence was found in a human donor with ulcerative colitis or Crohn's disease, or a healthy co-twin of an affected twin (not recorded which). The source material was blood.

The CDR3 sequence: CASSYSMGQIANTGELFF. This chain uses TRBV6-5 with TRBJ2-2; without DNA, the TCRdb call of TRBD1 cannot be checked. The CDR3 length is 18 residues. Germline loops: CDR1 MNHEY, CDR2 SVGAGI.